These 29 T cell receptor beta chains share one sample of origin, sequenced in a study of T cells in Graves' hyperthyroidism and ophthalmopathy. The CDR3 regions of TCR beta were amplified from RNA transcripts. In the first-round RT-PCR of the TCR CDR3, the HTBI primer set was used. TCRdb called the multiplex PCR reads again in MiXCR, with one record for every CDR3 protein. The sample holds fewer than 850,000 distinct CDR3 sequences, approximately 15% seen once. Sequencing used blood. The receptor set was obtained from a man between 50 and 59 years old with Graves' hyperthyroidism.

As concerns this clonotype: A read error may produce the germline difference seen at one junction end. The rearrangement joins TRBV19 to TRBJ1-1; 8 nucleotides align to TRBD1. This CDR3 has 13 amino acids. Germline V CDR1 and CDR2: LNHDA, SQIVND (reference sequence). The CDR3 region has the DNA TGTGCCAGCAAGGACAGGGATAACACTGAAGCTCTCTTT. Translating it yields CASKDRDNTEALF. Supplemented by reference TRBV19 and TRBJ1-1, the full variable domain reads DGGITQSPKYLFRKEGQNVTLSCEQNLNHDAMYWYRQDPGQGLRLIYYSQIVNDFQKGDIAEGYSVSREKKESFPLTVTSAQKNPTAFYLCASKDRDNTEALFGQGTRLTVV.

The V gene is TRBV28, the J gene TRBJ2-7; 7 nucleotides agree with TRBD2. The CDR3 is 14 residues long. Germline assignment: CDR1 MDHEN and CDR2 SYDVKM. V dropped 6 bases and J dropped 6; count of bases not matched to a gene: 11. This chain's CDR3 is CASRTARETSEQYF. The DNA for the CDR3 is TGTGCCAGCAGGACGGCGCGGGAGACGTCCGAGCAGTACTTC.

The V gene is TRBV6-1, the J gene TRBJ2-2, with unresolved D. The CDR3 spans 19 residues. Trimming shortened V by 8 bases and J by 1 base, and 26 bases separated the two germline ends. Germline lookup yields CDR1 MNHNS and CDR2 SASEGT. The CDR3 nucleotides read TGTGCCAGCCACCCCCAGCAGTTACGCCTCGGAGAGAACACCGGGGAGCTGTTTTTT. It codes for CASHPQQLRLGENTGELFF.

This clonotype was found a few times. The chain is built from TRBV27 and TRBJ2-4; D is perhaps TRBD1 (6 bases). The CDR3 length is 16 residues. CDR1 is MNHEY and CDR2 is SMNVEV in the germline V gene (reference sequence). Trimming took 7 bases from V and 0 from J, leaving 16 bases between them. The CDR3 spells CASTDLQGLAKNIQYF. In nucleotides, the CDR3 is TGTGCCAGCACCGACCTACAGGGCCTAGCCAAAAACATTCAGTACTTC.

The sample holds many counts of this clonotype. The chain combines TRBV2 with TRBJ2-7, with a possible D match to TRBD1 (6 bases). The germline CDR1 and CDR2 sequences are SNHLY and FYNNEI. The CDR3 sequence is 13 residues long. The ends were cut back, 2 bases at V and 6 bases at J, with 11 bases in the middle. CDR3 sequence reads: CASSEYGTLEQYF. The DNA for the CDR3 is TGTGCCAGCAGTGAATATGGGACACTCGAGCAGTACTTC.

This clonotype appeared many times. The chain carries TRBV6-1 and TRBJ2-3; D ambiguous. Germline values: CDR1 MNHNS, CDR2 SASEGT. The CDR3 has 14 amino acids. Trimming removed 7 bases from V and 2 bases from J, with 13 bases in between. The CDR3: CASTGPGITDTQYF. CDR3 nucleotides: TGTGCCAGCACCGGGCCCGGAATCACAGATACGCAGTATTTT.

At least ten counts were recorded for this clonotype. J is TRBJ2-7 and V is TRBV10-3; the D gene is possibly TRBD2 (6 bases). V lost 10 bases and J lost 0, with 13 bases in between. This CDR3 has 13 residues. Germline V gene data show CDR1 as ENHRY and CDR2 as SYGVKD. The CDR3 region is CATTAGGSYEQYF. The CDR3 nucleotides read TGTGCCACCACAGCGGGCGGCTCCTACGAGCAGTACTTC.

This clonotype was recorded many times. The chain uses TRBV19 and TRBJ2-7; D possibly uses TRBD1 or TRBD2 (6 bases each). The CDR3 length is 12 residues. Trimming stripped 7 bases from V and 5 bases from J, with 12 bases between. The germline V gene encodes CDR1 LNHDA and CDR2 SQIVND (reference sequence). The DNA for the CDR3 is TGTGCCAGTACCGGGGGCAGGAACGAGCAGTACTTC. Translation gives CASTGGRNEQYF. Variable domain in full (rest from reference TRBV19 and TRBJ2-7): DGGITQSPKYLFRKEGQNVTLSCEQNLNHDAMYWYRQDPGQGLRLIYYSQIVNDFQKGDIAEGYSVSREKKESFPLTVTSAQKNPTAFYLCASTGGRNEQYFGPGTRLTVT.

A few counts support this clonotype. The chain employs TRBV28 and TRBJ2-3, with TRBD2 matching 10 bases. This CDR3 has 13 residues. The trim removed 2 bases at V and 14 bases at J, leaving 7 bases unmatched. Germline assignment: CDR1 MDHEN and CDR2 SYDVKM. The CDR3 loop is CASSLLSGRGGYF. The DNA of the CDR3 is TGTGCCAGCAGTTTACTAAGCGGGAGGGGGGGGTATTTT.

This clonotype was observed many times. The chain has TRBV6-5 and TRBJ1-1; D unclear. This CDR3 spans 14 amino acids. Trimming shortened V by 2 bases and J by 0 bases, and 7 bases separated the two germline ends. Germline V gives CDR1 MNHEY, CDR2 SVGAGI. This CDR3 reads CASSYERVNTEAFF. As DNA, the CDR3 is TGTGCCAGCAGTTACGAGAGGGTGAACACTGAAGCTTTCTTT.

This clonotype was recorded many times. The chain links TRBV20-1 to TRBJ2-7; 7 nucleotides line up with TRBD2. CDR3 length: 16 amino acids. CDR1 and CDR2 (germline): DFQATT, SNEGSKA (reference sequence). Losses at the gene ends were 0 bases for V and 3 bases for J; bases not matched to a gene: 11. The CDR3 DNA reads TGCAGTGCTAGAGAATTGGGGGGAAGGGAGGGCTACGAGCAGTACTTC. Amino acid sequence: CSARELGGREGYEQYF.

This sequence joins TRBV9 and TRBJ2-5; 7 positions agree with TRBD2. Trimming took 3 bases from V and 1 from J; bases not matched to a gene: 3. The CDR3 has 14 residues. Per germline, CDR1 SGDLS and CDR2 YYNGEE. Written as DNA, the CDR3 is TGTGCCAGCAGCGAGGCGGGGGTCCAAGAGACCCAGTACTTC. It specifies CASSEAGVQETQYF.

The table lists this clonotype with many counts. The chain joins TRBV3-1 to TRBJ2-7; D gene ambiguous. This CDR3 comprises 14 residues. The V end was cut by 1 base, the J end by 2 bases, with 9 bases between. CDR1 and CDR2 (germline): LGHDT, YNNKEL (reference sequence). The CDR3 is CASSQGDGPYEQYF. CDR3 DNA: TGTGCCAGCAGCCAAGGAGACGGCCCCTACGAGCAGTACTTC.

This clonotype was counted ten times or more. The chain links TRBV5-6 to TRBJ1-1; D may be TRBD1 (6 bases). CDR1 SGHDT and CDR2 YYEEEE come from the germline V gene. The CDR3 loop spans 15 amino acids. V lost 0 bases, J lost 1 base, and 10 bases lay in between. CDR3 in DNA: TGTGCCAGCAGCTTGGTCGGGGGCCCGAACACTGAAGCTTTCTTT. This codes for CASSLVGGPNTEAFF.

The CDR3 sequence is CASSPGTGGDTQYF. The CDR3 nucleotides are TGTGCCAGCAGCCCTGGGACAGGGGGGGATACGCAGTATTTT. The genes are TRBV7-9 and TRBJ2-3; 11 bases line up with TRBD1. V lost 5 bases and J lost 6; bases outside the gene matches: 4. The CDR3 runs 14 residues. Germline lookup yields CDR1 SEHNR and CDR2 FQNEAQ (reference sequence). The whole variable domain, filled in from reference TRBV7-9 and TRBJ2-3, reads DTGVSQNPRHKITKRGQNVTFRCDPISEHNRLYWYRQTLGQGPEFLTYFQNEAQLEKSRLLSDRFSAERPKGSFSTLEIQRTEQGDSAMYLCASSPGTGGDTQYFGPGTRLTVL.

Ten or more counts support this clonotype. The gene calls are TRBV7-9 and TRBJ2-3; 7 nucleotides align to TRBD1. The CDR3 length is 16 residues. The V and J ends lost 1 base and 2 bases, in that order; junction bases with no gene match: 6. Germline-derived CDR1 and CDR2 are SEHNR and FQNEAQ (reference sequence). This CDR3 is CASSLDRGRTTDTQYF. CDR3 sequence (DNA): TGTGCCAGCAGCTTAGACAGGGGAAGAACCACAGATACGCAGTATTTT.

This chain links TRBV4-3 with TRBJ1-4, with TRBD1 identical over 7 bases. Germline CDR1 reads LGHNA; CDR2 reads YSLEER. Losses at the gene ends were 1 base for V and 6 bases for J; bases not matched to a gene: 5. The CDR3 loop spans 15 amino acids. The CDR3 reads CASSQAQGEDEKLFF. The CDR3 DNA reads TGCGCCAGCAGCCAAGCCCAGGGGGAGGATGAAAAACTGTTTTTT.

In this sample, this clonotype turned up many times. DNA for the CDR3: TGTGCCAGTCGCTTTGAATCGGGATGGGGTAGCACAGATACGCAGTATTTT. It yields the protein CASRFESGWGSTDTQYF. The gene calls are TRBV19 and TRBJ2-3, with a possible D match to TRBD2 (5 bases). Trimming took off 8 bases at V and 0 bases at J, with 21 bases between the two ends. Germline assignment: CDR1 LNHDA and CDR2 SQIVND (reference sequence). CDR3 size: 17 residues.

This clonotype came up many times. For the CDR3, the DNA is TGTGCCAGCAGTTTTGGACTAGCGGGAACCAATGAGCAGTTCTTC. Amino acids: CASSFGLAGTNEQFF. The rearrangement joins TRBV7-2 to TRBJ2-1; 12 bases fit TRBD2. This CDR3 comprises 15 residues. V trimming: 6 bases; J trimming: 6 bases; junction bases outside the gene matches: 6. Germline-derived CDR1 and CDR2 are SGHTA and FQGNSA.

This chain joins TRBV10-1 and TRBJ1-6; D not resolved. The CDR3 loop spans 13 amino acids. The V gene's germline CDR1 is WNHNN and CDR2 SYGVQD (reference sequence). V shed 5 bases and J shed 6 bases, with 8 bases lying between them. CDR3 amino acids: CASSKGSNSPLHF. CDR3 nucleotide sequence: TGCGCCAGCAGTAAGGGCAGTAATTCACCCCTCCACTTT.

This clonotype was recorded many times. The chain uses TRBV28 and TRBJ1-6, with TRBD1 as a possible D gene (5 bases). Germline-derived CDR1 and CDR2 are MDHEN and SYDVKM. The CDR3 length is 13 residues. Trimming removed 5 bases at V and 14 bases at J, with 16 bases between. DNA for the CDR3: TGTGCCAGCAGTCCCTCAACCCGGGGGGCCCTCCACTTT. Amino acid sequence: CASSPSTRGALHF.

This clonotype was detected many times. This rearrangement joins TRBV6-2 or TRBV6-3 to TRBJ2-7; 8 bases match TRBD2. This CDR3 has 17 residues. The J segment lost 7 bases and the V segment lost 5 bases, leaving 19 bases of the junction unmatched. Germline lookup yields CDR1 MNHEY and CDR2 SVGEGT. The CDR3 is CASSRWDRAGAVGEQYF. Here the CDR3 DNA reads TGTGCCAGCAGTAGATGGGATAGAGCGGGAGCTGTTGGGGAGCAGTACTTC.

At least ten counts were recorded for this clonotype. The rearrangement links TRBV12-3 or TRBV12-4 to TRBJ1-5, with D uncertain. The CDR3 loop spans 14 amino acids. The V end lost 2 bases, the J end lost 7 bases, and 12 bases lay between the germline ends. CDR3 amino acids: CASSLYEVGQPQHF. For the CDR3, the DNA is TGTGCCAGCAGTTTATATGAGGTGGGGCAGCCCCAGCATTTT.

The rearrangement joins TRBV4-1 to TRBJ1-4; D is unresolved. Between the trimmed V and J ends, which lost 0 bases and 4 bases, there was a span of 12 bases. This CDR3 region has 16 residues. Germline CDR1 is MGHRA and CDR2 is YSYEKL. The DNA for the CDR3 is TGCGCCAGCAGCCAAGATTCTAAAGCGTATAATGAAAAACTGTTTTTT. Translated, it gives CASSQDSKAYNEKLFF.

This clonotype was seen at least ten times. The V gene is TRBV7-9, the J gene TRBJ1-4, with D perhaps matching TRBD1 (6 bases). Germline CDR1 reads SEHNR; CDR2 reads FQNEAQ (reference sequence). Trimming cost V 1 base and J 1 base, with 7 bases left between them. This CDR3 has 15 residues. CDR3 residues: CASSLGTETNEKLFF. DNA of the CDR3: TGTGCCAGCAGCTTAGGGACAGAAACTAATGAAAAACTGTTTTTT. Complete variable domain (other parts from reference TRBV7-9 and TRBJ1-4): DTGVSQNPRHKITKRGQNVTFRCDPISEHNRLYWYRQTLGQGPEFLTYFQNEAQLEKSRLLSDRFSAERPKGSFSTLEIQRTEQGDSAMYLCASSLGTETNEKLFFGSGTQLSVL.

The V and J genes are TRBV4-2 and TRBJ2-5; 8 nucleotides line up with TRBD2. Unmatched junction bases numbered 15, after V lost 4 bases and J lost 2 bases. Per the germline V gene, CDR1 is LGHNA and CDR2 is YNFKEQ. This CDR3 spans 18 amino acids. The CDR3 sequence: CASSLNGGTRWIQETQYF. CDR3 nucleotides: TGTGCCAGCAGCCTAAACGGGGGGACTAGATGGATTCAAGAGACCCAGTACTTC.

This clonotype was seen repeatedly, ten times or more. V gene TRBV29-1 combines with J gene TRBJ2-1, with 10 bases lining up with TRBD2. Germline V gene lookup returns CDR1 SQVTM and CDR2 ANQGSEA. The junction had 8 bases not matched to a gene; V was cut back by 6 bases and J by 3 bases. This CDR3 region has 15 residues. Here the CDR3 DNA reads TGCAGCGTCTACACCACTAGCGGGATCTACAATGAGCAGTTCTTC. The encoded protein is CSVYTTSGIYNEQFF.

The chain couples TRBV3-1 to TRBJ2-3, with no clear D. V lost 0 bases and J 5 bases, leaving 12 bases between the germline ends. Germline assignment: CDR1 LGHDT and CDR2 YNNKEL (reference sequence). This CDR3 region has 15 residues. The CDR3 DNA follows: TGTGCCAGCAGCCAAGATATAAACCGAGTAGATACGCAGTATTTT. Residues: CASSQDINRVDTQYF.

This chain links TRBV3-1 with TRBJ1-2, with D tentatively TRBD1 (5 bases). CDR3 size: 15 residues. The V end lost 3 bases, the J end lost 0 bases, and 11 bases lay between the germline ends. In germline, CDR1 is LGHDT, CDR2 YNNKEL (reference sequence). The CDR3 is CASSHLGAANYGYTF. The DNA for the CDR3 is TGTGCCAGCAGCCACCTCGGGGCAGCTAACTATGGCTACACCTTC.